This is a list of T cell receptor beta chains from one sample in a study of T cells in Graves' hyperthyroidism and ophthalmopathy. MiXCR, run by TCRdb on the multiplex PCR reads, gives a single entry per CDR3 protein. Altogether roughly 380,000 distinct CDR3 sequences are present, over 11% being singletons, with the ten largest covering approximately 10%. The source material was blood. These receptors all come from an older woman with Graves' hyperthyroidism. Each CDR3 is given with its conserved first and last residue. A D gene is named only where the DNA matches it firmly. Size values are once, few and many counts, or a class for expanded clones, and some rows have none.

>NA|TRBV20-1|TRBD2|TRBJ2-7
TGCAGTGCTACCAGGACTAGCGGGACGGATGGGGAGCAGTACTTC
CSATRTSGTDGEQYF
>many|TRBV11-2|NA|TRBJ1-4
TGTGCCAGCAGCCCAGACCAGGGTGAAAAACTGTTTTTT
CASSPDQGEKLFF
>many|TRBV3-1|NA|TRBJ2-7
TGTGCCAGCAGCCAAACCACAGGGCCCTACGAGCAGTACTTC
CASSQTTGPYEQYF
>many|TRBV30|NA|TRBJ2-7
TGTGCCTGGAAAGAAGTGCACTACGAGCAGTACTTC
CAWKEVHYEQYF
>many|TRBV2|NA|TRBJ2-7
TGTGCCAGCGTTGGGCAGATATTCTACGAGCAGTACTTC
CASVGQIFYEQYF
>few|TRBV9|NA|TRBJ2-2
TGTGCCAGCAGCGTAACCGGGACTCCCACCGGGGAGCTGTTTTTT
CASSVTGTPTGELFF
>many|TRBV2|NA|TRBJ1-2
TGTGCCAGCAGTGATATGGAGAACTATGGCTACACCTTC
CASSDMENYGYTF
>many|TRBV20-1|NA|TRBJ2-5
TGCAGTGCTAGAGCGGGGTACCAAGAGACCCAGTACTTC
CSARAGYQETQYF
>many|TRBV3-1|NA|TRBJ2-2
TGTGCCAGCAGAAAAGCAGGCGCCACCGGGGAGCTGTTTTTT
CASRKAGATGELFF
>NA|TRBV6-2/TRBV6-3|NA|TRBJ1-5
TGTGCCAGCAGTTACTCGACGTTAGGGGATCAGCCCCAGCATTTT
CASSYSTLGDQPQHF
>many|TRBV5-6|TRBD2|TRBJ2-7
TGTGCCAGCAGCGTCGGGACTAGAGGCGAGCAGTACTTC
CASSVGTRGEQYF
>many|TRBV20-1|NA|TRBJ1-1
TGCAGTACTCCCCCCCCAGGATACACTGAAGCTTTCTTT
CSTPPPGYTEAFF
>few|TRBV29-1|NA|TRBJ2-2
TGCAGCGTTGAAGATTCCCGGGACAGGGGGCGGATAAGGACTAGCGGGAGACGCGGGGAGCTGTTTTTT
CSVEDSRDRGRIRTSGRRGELFF
>many|TRBV30|NA|TRBJ1-5
TGTGCCTGGAGTGCTACCCGGGTGGAGCCCCAGCATTTT
CAWSATRVEPQHF
>NA|TRBV11-3|TRBD2|TRBJ2-1
TGTGCCAGCAGCACCCGACTAGCGGGAGCGAATGAGCAGTTCTTC
CASSTRLAGANEQFF
>NA|TRBV24-1|TRBD1|TRBJ1-4
TGTGCCACCAGTGATTTGGGACAGGGGGACGCCAGTGATGAAAAACTGTTTTTT
CATSDLGQGDASDEKLFF
>few|TRBV6-1|TRBD1|TRBJ2-5
TGTGCCAGCAGTGAGGCCGAGGGGACAGGGGGTTACTTC
CASSEAEGTGGYF
>many|TRBV20-1|TRBD2|TRBJ2-3
TGCAGTGCCAAACTTCCCGGACTAGCGGGAGCTTGGTACACAGATACGCAGTATTTT
CSAKLPGLAGAWYTDTQYF
>many|TRBV18|TRBD1|TRBJ2-5
TGTGCCAGCTCACAAGAAACAGGGGGCCAAGAGACCCAGTACTTC
CASSQETGGQETQYF
>many|TRBV12-3/TRBV12-4|NA|TRBJ1-2
TGTGCCAGCAGTTGGGGGGGGCAGCCAGTTCTCTATGGCTACACCTTC
CASSWGGQPVLYGYTF
>few|TRBV3-1|NA|TRBJ1-3
TGTGCCAGCAGCCACAGGGGATCAGGAAACACCATATATTTT
CASSHRGSGNTIYF
>NA|TRBV24-1|TRBD1|TRBJ2-3
TGTGCCACCAGTGATCCTTTGACAGGGGCAGATACGCAGTATTTT
CATSDPLTGADTQYF
>many|TRBV24-1|TRBD2|TRBJ2-2
TGTGCCACCAGTGACCCCGGGACTAGCGGGGCTTACAACACCGGGGAGCTGTTTTTT
CATSDPGTSGAYNTGELFF